The sequence of this T cell receptor beta chain was determined in a study of blood T cell repertoires in COVID-19. Study information: From T cells, B-cell-depleted T cells, or PBMCs came the material, which was cDNA or gDNA.

The recovered donors of Cohort 3 showed two negative PCRs, clearance, or symptom resolution. In the original processing: Counts of nucleated cells, estimated from reference gene primer amplification, were obtained. Assay used: immunoSEQ multiplex PCR; TCRdb lists only in-frame clones, some missing. The V and J calls and clone size are taken from that table; D and trimming were inferred from the DNA. Among more than 250,000 clones, about 85% were seen once, and the ten largest hold about 6%. The V gene's germline CDR1 is SNHLY and CDR2 FYNNEI. The CDR3 has 20 amino acids. After removal of 2 bases from V and 4 bases from J, the junction contained 19 bases not matched to a gene.

This rearrangement joins TRBV2 to TRBJ1-1, with 10 positions matching TRBD1. The TCR comes from a woman aged 25-40 years who had recovered from COVID-19. Sequencing input: PBMCs or T cells enriched from blood (not recorded which). CDR3 loop: CASSESLTRDRGLTVTEAFF. Written as DNA, the CDR3 is TGTGCCAGCAGTGAAAGCCTAACCCGGGACAGGGGCTTGACGGTCACTGAAGCTTTCTTT.